Listed below are T cell receptor beta chains from one sample, sequenced in a study of regulatory dendritic cells for organ transplantation. Generated by immunoSEQ multiplex PCR, the TCRdb table keeps only in-frame clones and is missing some. The sample lists over 10,000 clones; approximately 56% were seen once. Their antigens remain unidentified. Sequences were obtained from naive CD8+ T cells from blood cultured with dendritic cells. Receptor source: a human donor in good health. The conserved cysteine and the conserved F or W are not part of the CDR3 here. D genes are given only for firm matches.

d_call j_call v_call cdr3_aa
- TRBJ1-1 TRBV4-3 ASSRHRDGTEAF
- TRBJ2-4 TRBV5-6 ASSLNGKNIQY
TRBD2 TRBJ2-3 TRBV7-6 ASSPRLATSTDTQY
TRBD2 TRBJ2-5 TRBV13 ASSLVGSGETQY
- TRBJ1-1 TRBV19 ASSIGAGNTEAF
- TRBJ1-1 TRBV9 ASSVEGGDTEAF
- TRBJ1-1 TRBV11-2 ASSSQTGEAF
TRBD1 TRBJ1-2 TRBV19 AASGTAKVNYGYT
TRBD1 TRBJ2-6 TRBV9 ASEGDSLSGANVLT
TRBD1 TRBJ2-2 TRBV4-1 ASSPTGKAGELF
- TRBJ2-3 TRBV7-9 ASSLLSQITDTQY
TRBD1 TRBJ2-5 TRBV2 ASRSGGTGVQETQY
- TRBJ1-2 TRBV6-6 ASSYSSNYGYT
TRBD1 TRBJ1-2 TRBV11-2 ASSEGGGGNYGYT
- TRBJ2-7 TRBV4-2 ASSQEVLGGSYEQY
- TRBJ2-6 TRBV7-8 ASSTPGGLGANVLT
- TRBJ2-1 TRBV19 ASNTGQIANEQF
TRBD2 TRBJ2-1 TRBV9 ASSVAGGPGYNEQF
TRBD1 TRBJ2-7 TRBV6-5 ASSTGDLLTYEQY
- TRBJ1-6 TRBV7-9 ATQTGRGSPLH
TRBD2 TRBJ2-7 TRBV5-6 ASSGGGEGKESYEQY
- TRBJ2-5 TRBV2 ASNPPTGTGEQETQY
- TRBJ2-3 TRBV15 ATSASLDWGADTQY
- TRBJ2-1 TRBV19 ASSITQGSGNEQF
- TRBJ2-7 TRBV19 ASSINGNGGYEQY
TRBD1 TRBJ1-6 TRBV5-6 ASSLRTGWTSNSPLH
- TRBJ1-5 TRBV6-5 ASLQGYNQPQH
TRBD1 TRBJ2-3 TRBV29-1 SVPDRVEYTQY
- TRBJ2-7 TRBV6-1 ASSDSYEQY
TRBD1 TRBJ2-2 TRBV5-1 ASSPDRGVSEELF
- TRBJ2-7 TRBV7-9 ASSLQNYEQY